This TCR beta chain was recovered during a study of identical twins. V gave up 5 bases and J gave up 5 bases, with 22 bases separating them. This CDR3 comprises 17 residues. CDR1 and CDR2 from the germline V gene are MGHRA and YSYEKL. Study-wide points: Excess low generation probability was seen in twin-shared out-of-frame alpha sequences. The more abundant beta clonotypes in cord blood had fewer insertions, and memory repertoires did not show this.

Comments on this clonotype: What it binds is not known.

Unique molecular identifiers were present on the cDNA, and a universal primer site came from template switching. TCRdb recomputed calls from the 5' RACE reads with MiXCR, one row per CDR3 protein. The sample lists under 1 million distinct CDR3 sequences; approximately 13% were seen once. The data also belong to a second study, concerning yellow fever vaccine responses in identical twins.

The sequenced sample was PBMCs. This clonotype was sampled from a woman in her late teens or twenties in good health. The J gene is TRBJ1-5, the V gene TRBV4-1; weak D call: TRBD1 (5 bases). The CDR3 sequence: CASSSPGTGLGDQPQHF. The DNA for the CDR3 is TGCGCCAGCAGCAGTCCCGGGACGGGCTTGGGCGATCAGCCCCAGCATTTT.